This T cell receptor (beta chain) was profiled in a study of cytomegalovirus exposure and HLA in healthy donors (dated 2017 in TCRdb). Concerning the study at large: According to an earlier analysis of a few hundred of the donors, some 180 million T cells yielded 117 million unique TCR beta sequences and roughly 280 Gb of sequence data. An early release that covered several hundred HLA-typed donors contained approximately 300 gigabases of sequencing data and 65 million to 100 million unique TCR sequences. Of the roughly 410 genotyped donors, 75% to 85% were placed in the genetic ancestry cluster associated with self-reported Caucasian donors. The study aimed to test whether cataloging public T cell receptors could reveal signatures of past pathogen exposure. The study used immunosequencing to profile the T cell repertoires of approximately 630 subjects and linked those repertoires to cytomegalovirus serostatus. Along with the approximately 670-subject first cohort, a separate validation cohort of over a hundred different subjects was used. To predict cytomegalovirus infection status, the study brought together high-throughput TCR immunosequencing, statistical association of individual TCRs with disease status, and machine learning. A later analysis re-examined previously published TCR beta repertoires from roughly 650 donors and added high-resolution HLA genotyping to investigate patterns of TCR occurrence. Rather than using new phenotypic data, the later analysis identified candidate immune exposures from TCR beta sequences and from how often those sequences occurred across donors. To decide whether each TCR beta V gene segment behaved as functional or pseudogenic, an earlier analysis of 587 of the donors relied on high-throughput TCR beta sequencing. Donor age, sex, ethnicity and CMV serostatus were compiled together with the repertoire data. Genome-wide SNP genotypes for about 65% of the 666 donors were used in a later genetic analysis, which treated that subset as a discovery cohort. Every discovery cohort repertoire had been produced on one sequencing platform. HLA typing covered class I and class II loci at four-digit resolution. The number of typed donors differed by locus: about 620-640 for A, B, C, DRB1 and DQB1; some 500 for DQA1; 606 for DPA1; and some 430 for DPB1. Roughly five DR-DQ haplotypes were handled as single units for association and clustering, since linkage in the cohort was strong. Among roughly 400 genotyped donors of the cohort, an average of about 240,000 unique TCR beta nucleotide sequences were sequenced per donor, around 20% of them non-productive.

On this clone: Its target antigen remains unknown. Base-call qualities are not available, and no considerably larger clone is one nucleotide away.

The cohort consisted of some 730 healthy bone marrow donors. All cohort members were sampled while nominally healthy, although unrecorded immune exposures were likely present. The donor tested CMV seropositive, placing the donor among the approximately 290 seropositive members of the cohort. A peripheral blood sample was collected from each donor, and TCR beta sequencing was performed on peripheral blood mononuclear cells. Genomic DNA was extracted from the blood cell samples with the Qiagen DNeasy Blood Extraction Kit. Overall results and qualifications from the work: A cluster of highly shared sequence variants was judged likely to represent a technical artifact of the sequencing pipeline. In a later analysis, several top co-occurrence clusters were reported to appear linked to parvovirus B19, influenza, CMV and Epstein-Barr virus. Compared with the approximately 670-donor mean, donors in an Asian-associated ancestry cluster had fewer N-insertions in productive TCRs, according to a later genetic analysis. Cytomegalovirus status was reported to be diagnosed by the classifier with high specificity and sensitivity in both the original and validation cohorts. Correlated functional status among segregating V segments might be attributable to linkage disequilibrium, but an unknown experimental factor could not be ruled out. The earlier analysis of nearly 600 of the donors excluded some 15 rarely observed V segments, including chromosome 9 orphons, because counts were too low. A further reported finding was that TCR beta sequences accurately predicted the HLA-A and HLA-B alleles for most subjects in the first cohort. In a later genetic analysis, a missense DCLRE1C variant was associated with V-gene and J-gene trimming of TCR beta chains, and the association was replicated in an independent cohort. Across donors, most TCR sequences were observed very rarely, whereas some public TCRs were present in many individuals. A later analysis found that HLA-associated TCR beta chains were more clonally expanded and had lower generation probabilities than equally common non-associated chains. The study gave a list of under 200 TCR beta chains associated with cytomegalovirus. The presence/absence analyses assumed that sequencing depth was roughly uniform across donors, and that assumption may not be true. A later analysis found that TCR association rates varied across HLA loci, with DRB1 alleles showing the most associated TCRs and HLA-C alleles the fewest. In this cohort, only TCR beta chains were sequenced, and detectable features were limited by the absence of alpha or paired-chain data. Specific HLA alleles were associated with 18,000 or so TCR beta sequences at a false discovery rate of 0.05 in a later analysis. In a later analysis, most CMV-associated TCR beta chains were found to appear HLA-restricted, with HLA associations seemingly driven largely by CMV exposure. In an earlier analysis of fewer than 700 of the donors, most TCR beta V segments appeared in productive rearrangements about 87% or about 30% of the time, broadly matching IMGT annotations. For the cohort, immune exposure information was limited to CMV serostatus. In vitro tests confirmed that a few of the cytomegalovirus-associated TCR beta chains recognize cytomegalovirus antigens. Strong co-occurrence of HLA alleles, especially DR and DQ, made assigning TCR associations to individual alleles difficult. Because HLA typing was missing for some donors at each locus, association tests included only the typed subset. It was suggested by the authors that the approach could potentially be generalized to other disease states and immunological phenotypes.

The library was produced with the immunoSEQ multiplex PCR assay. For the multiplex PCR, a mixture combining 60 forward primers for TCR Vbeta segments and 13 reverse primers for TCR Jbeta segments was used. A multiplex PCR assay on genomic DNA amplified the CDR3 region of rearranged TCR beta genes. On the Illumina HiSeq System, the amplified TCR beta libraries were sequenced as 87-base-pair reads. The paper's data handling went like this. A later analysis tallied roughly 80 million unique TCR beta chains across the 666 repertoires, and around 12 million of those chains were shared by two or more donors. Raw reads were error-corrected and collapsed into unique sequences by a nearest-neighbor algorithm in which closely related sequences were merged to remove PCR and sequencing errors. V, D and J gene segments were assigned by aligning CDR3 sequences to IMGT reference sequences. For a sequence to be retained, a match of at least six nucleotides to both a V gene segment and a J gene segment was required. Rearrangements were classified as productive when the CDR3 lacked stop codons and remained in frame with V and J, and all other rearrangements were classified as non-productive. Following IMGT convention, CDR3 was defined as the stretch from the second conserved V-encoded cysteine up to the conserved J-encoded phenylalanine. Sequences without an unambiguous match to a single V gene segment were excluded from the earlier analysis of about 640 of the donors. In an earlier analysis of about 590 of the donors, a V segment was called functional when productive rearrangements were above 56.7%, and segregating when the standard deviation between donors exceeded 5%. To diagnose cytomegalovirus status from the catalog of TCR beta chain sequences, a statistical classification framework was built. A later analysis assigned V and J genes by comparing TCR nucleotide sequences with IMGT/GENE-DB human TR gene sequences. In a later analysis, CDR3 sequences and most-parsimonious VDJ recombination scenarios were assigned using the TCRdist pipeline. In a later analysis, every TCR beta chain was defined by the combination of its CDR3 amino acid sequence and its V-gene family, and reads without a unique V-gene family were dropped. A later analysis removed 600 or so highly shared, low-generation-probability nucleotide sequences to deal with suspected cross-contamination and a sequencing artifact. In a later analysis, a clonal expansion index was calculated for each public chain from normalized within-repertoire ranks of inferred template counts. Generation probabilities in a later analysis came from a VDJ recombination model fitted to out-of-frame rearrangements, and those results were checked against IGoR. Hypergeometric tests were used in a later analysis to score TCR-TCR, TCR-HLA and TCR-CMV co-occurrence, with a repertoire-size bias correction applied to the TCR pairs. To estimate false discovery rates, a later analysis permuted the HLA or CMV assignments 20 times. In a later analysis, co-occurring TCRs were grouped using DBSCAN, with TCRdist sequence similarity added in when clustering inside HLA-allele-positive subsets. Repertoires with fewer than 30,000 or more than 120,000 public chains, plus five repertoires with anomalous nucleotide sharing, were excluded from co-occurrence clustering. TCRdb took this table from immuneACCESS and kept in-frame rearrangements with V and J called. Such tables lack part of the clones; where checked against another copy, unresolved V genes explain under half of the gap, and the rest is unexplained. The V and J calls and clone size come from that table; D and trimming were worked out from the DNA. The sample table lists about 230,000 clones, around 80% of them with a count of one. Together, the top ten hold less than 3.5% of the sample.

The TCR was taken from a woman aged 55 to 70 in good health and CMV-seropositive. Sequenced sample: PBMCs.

CDR3 reads: CASSAGQQNTEAFF. The DNA reads as follows: TGTGCCAGCAGCGCGGGACAGCAGAACACTGAAGCTTTCTTT. The V and J segments used are TRBV7-9 and TRBJ1-1, with 7 middle bases fitting TRBD1. CDR1 and CDR2, per the germline V gene (reference sequence), are SEHNR and FQNEAQ. Trimming removed 5 bases from V and 1 base from J; the gene matches leave 4 bases unexplained. The CDR3 holds 14 amino acids from the cysteine to the phenylalanine. Only the CDR3 part of the read is kept: 42 bases, read in frame from the first base.